The rows below give T cell receptor beta chains drawn from one sample of a study of somatic mutations in cytotoxic T cells in rheumatoid arthritis. The data were produced by immunoSEQ multiplex PCR, yet TCRdb's version contains in-frame clones alone and is incomplete. The sample has 17,000 or so clones; less than 85% are singletons. The material sequenced was CD8+ T cells sorted from blood. The receptor set was obtained from a woman aged 35 to 49 with rheumatoid arthritis. Each CDR3 is given with its conserved first and last residue. Each record gives: clone size, J gene, V gene, D gene, CDR3 length, CDR3 DNA, CDR3 protein. A D gene is named only where the DNA matches it firmly. Only part of the rows carry a size: once, few, many, or a class if the clone is expanded.

clone_size: -
j_call: TRBJ1-2
v_call: TRBV7-8
d_call: -
cdr3_length: 13
cdr3_nt: TGTGCCAGCAGCTTAGGACAGTCGTATGGCTACACCTTC
cdr3_aa: CASSLGQSYGYTF

clone_size: -
j_call: TRBJ1-2
v_call: TRBV5-4
d_call: -
cdr3_length: 11
cdr3_nt: TGTGCCAGCAATGAAGGGGGAGGCTACACCTTC
cdr3_aa: CASNEGGGYTF

clone_size: -
j_call: TRBJ1-1
v_call: TRBV6-1
d_call: -
cdr3_length: 14
cdr3_nt: TGTGCCAGCAGTGACGTTGGCAGGGCCACTGAAGCTTTCTTT
cdr3_aa: CASSDVGRATEAFF

clone_size: -
j_call: TRBJ2-7
v_call: TRBV30
d_call: TRBD2
cdr3_length: 12
cdr3_nt: TGTGCCTGGAGTCCGACTAGCGCCGAGCAGTACTTC
cdr3_aa: CAWSPTSAEQYF

clone_size: -
j_call: TRBJ2-7
v_call: TRBV27
d_call: TRBD1
cdr3_length: 15
cdr3_nt: TGTGCCAGCAGTTTAGGTCAGGGGGTCTCCTACGAGCAGTACTTC
cdr3_aa: CASSLGQGVSYEQYF

clone_size: -
j_call: TRBJ2-1
v_call: TRBV5-4
d_call: -
cdr3_length: 12
cdr3_nt: TGTGCCAGCAGCTTTAGTAGACAGGAGTCTCTCTTC
cdr3_aa: CASSFSRQESLF

clone_size: -
j_call: TRBJ2-2
v_call: TRBV5-6
d_call: -
cdr3_length: 9
cdr3_nt: TGTGCCAGCCCCGGAGGGCCGTTTTTT
cdr3_aa: CASPGGPFF

clone_size: few
j_call: TRBJ2-7
v_call: TRBV12-5
d_call: -
cdr3_length: 16
cdr3_nt: TGTGCTAGTGGTTCGGGACTTCCTACCATTACCCACGAGCAGTACTTC
cdr3_aa: CASGSGLPTITHEQYF

clone_size: -
j_call: TRBJ2-3
v_call: TRBV11-1
d_call: TRBD2
cdr3_length: 15
cdr3_nt: TGTGCCAGCAGCTGGACTAGCGGGAGGACAGATACGCAGTATTTT
cdr3_aa: CASSWTSGRTDTQYF

clone_size: -
j_call: TRBJ2-5
v_call: TRBV13
d_call: TRBD2
cdr3_length: 17
cdr3_nt: TGTGCCAGCAGCCTGGGTGAGATAGCGGGCCTCCCGGGGACCCAGTACTTC
cdr3_aa: CASSLGEIAGLPGTQYF

clone_size: -
j_call: TRBJ2-7
v_call: TRBV11-3
d_call: TRBD2
cdr3_length: 11
cdr3_nt: TGTGCCGTGCGGGGGGGTCGAGGGGAGTACTTC
cdr3_aa: CAVRGGRGEYF

clone_size: -
j_call: TRBJ2-2
v_call: TRBV6-1
d_call: -
cdr3_length: 14
cdr3_nt: TGTGCCACCAGGGCAGGGCTAAACACCGGGGAGCTGTTTTTT
cdr3_aa: CATRAGLNTGELFF

clone_size: -
j_call: TRBJ1-1
v_call: TRBV7-9
d_call: -
cdr3_length: 15
cdr3_nt: TGTGCCAGCAGCCTGGCCCCGGGGAGTAACACTGAAGCTTTCTTT
cdr3_aa: CASSLAPGSNTEAFF

clone_size: -
j_call: TRBJ1-2
v_call: TRBV7-8
d_call: -
cdr3_length: 15
cdr3_nt: TGTGCCAGCAGCCCGGCCGGGAGGTTTAACTATGGCTACACCTTC
cdr3_aa: CASSPAGRFNYGYTF

clone_size: few
j_call: TRBJ2-7
v_call: TRBV5-6
d_call: TRBD2
cdr3_length: 16
cdr3_nt: TGTGCCAGCAGCTTGGCCGTAGCGGGAGGGTCCTACGAGCAGTACTTC
cdr3_aa: CASSLAVAGGSYEQYF

clone_size: -
j_call: TRBJ2-2
v_call: TRBV9
d_call: TRBD1
cdr3_length: 16
cdr3_nt: TGTGCCAGCAGCGTAGCCCGGGACAGAAACACCGGGGAGCTGTTTTTT
cdr3_aa: CASSVARDRNTGELFF